The 9 T cell receptor beta chains below were found in one sample sequenced in a study of OX40 agonist ivuxolimab in advanced cancers. Library creation used the immunoSEQ multiplex PCR assay. The table was pulled from immuneACCESS by TCRdb, which kept in-frame rearrangements only. Such tables lose some clones; where checked, under half of the loss comes from unresolved V genes, and the rest has no known cause. The sample records 75,000 or so clones, approximately 84% of which are singletons. Jointly, the top ten make up approximately 8.7% of the sample. Sequenced material: CD4+ or CD8+ T cells sorted from blood, taken in a trial of the OX40 agonist ivuxolimab. The receptors here all came from an adult with an advanced solid tumor such as melanoma, head and neck, liver or kidney cancer.

This CDR3 is CAIKGSYNEQFF. The CDR3 coding sequence is TGTGCCATCAAGGGCTCCTACAATGAGCAGTTCTTC. The V call is TRBV19, the J call TRBJ2-1; no clear D gene. In germline, CDR1 is LNHDA, CDR2 SQIVND (reference sequence). V lost 10 bases to trimming and J lost 0 bases, with 7 bases between them. The CDR3 is 12 amino acids. The whole variable domain, filled in from reference TRBV19 and TRBJ2-1, reads DGGITQSPKYLFRKEGQNVTLSCEQNLNHDAMYWYRQDPGQGLRLIYYSQIVNDFQKGDIAEGYSVSREKKESFPLTVTSAQKNPTAFYLCAIKGSYNEQFFGPGTRLTVL.

This rearrangement joins TRBV27 to TRBJ2-5; TRBD2 matches at 11 bases. The CDR3 length is 15 residues. With 5 bases clipped from V and 4 bases from J, the junction kept 6 bases outside the gene matches. Germline CDR1 is MNHEY and CDR2 is SMNVEV (reference sequence). The CDR3: CASSKTSGRGETQYF. The CDR3 nucleotides read TGTGCCAGCAGTAAAACTAGCGGGAGAGGAGAGACCCAGTACTTC.

V and J are TRBV4-3 and TRBJ2-7; possibly TRBD1 or TRBD2 for D (5 bases each). The CDR3 contains 16 residues. Trimming took off 0 bases at V and 3 bases at J, with 15 bases between the two ends. The germline CDR1 and CDR2 sequences are LGHNA and YSLEER. CDR3 nucleotide sequence: TGCGCCAGCAGCCAAGATTATGGGGGAGCCATCTACGAGCAGTACTTC. It is translated as CASSQDYGGAIYEQYF.

The chain combines TRBV14 with TRBJ2-1, with 13 nucleotides matching TRBD2. The CDR3 totals 19 residues. Germline CDR1 SGHDN, CDR2 FVKESK. The J segment lost 0 bases and the V segment lost 1 base, leaving 6 bases of the junction unmatched. Here the CDR3 DNA reads TGTGCCAGCAGCCAAGGACTAGCGGGAGGCCCGAGCTCCTACAATGAGCAGTTCTTC. Translated, it gives CASSQGLAGGPSSYNEQFF.

The V gene is TRBV6-1, the J gene TRBJ2-7; 8 bases line up with TRBD1. The ends lost 5 bases at V and 1 base at J; junction bases unmatched: 7. Germline CDR1 MNHNS, CDR2 SASEGT. There are 15 residues in the CDR3. CDR3 DNA sequence: TGTGCCAGCAGTCCTCGGACAGGGACTTCCTACGAGCAGTACTTC. Translation gives CASSPRTGTSYEQYF.

The chain joins TRBV10-2 to TRBJ1-2; TRBD1 is a possible D gene (6 bases). This CDR3 comprises 12 residues. The V end lost 7 bases, the J end lost 5 bases, and 11 bases lay between the germline ends. Per germline, CDR1 WSHSY and CDR2 SAAADI. The CDR3 here is CASMTGAYGYTF. The CDR3 DNA is TGCGCCAGCATGACGGGGGCTTATGGCTACACCTTC.

The rearrangement links TRBV30 to TRBJ1-1; no clear D gene. The CDR3 totals 12 residues. Trimming removed 4 bases at V and 2 bases at J, with 8 bases between. Germline CDR1 and CDR2: GTSNPN and SVGIG (reference sequence). Here the CDR3 reads CAWTESNTEAFF. The CDR3 nucleotides are TGTGCCTGGACTGAAAGTAACACTGAAGCTTTCTTT.

The chain uses TRBV28 and TRBJ1-6; possible D gene TRBD1, 5 bases. Germline V gene data show CDR1 as MDHEN and CDR2 as SYDVKM. This CDR3 is built from 15 residues. The germline V and J ends were trimmed by 6 bases and 4 bases, with 13 bases remaining between them. CDR3 in amino acids: CASRPRQLYNSPLHF. CDR3 DNA: TGTGCCAGCAGACCGAGACAGTTATATAATTCACCCCTCCACTTT.

The chain joins TRBV2 to TRBJ1-2; 9 bases fit TRBD1. Germline loops: CDR1 SNHLY, CDR2 FYNNEI. After removal of 7 bases from V and 7 bases from J, the junction contained 13 bases not matched to a gene. The CDR3 totals 15 residues. Written as DNA, the CDR3 is TGTGCCAGCACCGTCCCGGGACAGGGATCAGGTGGCTACACCTTC. The encoded protein is CASTVPGQGSGGYTF.